The next 15 T cell receptor beta chains were all read from a single sample in a study of naive and memory T cell subsets. Regarding the study as a whole: Possibly reflecting memory cells re-expressing CD45RA, a few larger clonotypes occurred in naive repertoires, especially CD8.

Both TRBC1 and TRBC2 were covered by a beta constant-region primer of two equimolar oligonucleotides. Nested alpha and beta constant-region primers with the SP2 primer drove four PCR rounds on ligated cDNA. TCRdb re-called the UMI-ligation and nested PCR reads with MiXCR, one entry per CDR3 protein. The table has about 150,000 distinct CDR3 sequences, 22% seen once. Their recognized antigens are unknown. Sequenced: naive CD4+ T cells from blood. The receptors derive from a human donor in good health.

This clonotype has a handful of counts. The chain joins TRBV5-1 to TRBJ2-3, with 12 bases identical to TRBD2. The CDR3 has 17 residues. The germline gives CDR1 SGHRS, CDR2 YFSETQ. V was clipped by 0 bases and J by 2 bases; unmatched bases: 4. The CDR3 sequence is CASSLGRTSGVTDTQYF. Here the CDR3 DNA reads TGCGCCAGCAGCTTGGGTAGGACTAGCGGGGTCACAGATACGCAGTATTTT.

In DNA form, the CDR3 reads TGTGCCAGCAGGAGGGAGGCAGATACGCAGTATTTT. Translating gives CASRREADTQYF. V gene TRBV25-1 combines with J gene TRBJ2-3; D perhaps matches TRBD2 (6 bases). The CDR3 is made up of 12 amino acids. Germline values: CDR1 MGHDK, CDR2 SYGVNS. The V end lost 6 bases, the J end lost 4 bases, and 8 bases lay between the germline ends. Filled out from reference TRBV25-1 and TRBJ2-3, the complete variable domain reads EADIYQTPRYLVIGTGKKITLECSQTMGHDKMYWYQQDPGMELHLIHYSYGVNSTEKGDLSSESTVSRIRTEHFPLTLESARPSHTSQYLCASRREADTQYFGPGTRLTVL.

The rearrangement uses TRBV7-2 and TRBJ1-1; 10 bases map to TRBD1. CDR3 length: 14 amino acids. V shed 5 bases and J 4 bases; nucleotides not matched to a gene: 4. Germline V gene data show CDR1 as SGHTA and CDR2 as FQGNSA. The DNA for the CDR3 is TGTGCCAGCAGCCAGAGGACAGGGGGCACTGAAGCTTTCTTT. Encoded protein: CASSQRTGGTEAFF.

The V and J genes are TRBV4-1 and TRBJ2-5; 7 bases line up with TRBD1. The germline gives CDR1 MGHRA, CDR2 YSYEKL. The V and J ends lost 0 bases and 0 bases, in that order; junction bases with no gene match: 7. The CDR3 totals 17 residues. As DNA, the CDR3 is TGCGCCAGCAGCCAAGAATTCAACAGGGGCTACCAAGAGACCCAGTACTTC. It yields the protein CASSQEFNRGYQETQYF.

The gene calls are TRBV19 and TRBJ2-1; a weak D match, TRBD2 (5 bases). CDR1 and CDR2 from the germline V gene are LNHDA and SQIVND (reference sequence). V lost 5 bases and J lost 0, with 14 bases in between. The length of the CDR3 is 16 residues. The CDR3 spells CASSLPPGSSYNEQFF. In DNA, the CDR3 is TGTGCCAGTAGTCTGCCCCCGGGGAGCTCCTACAATGAGCAGTTCTTC.

V is TRBV27 and J is TRBJ1-4; D is perhaps TRBD1 (6 bases). In germline, CDR1 is MNHEY, CDR2 SMNVEV (reference sequence). This CDR3 has 16 amino acids. V lost 6 bases and J lost 1, with 15 bases in between. The CDR3 sequence is CASSRNRVKTNEKLFF. DNA of the CDR3: TGTGCCAGCAGCCGAAACAGGGTCAAAACTAATGAAAAACTGTTTTTT.

This clonotype was detected once. The rearrangement uses TRBV6-1 and TRBJ2-7; 14 positions agree with TRBD2. Trimming took 0 bases from V and 0 from J; bases not matched to a gene: 1. The CDR3 contains 17 residues. CDR1 is MNHNS and CDR2 is SASEGT in the germline V gene. The CDR3 loop reads CASSEAGTSGSSYEQYF. DNA of the CDR3: TGTGCCAGCAGTGAAGCGGGGACTAGCGGGAGCTCCTACGAGCAGTACTTC.

The chain couples TRBV14 to TRBJ2-1; 9 bases match TRBD1. Germline-derived CDR1 and CDR2 are SGHDN and FVKESK. The CDR3 has 15 amino acids. V lost 4 bases, J lost 6 bases, and 7 bases stayed unmatched. Here the CDR3 reads CASSRGQGGTNEQFF. In DNA form, the CDR3 reads TGTGCCAGCAGCCGGGGACAGGGTGGGACCAATGAGCAGTTCTTC.

The rearrangement links TRBV28 to TRBJ2-7, with D maybe TRBD2 (7 bases). Germline V gene lookup returns CDR1 MDHEN and CDR2 SYDVKM. V was cut by 8 bases and J by 4 bases, with 15 bases left in between. The CDR3 runs 13 residues. CDR3 region: CASGTGGGYEQYF. For the CDR3, the DNA is TGTGCCAGCGGAACGGGGGGCGGGTACGAGCAGTACTTC.

The V gene is TRBV7-2, the J gene TRBJ2-3; D gene ambiguous. CDR1 is SGHTA, CDR2 FQGNSA, per germline. The germline V and J ends were trimmed by 7 bases and 7 bases, with 12 bases remaining between them. The CDR3 sequence is 12 residues long. CDR3 DNA sequence: TGTGCCAGCACCCGGAGCGACTATACGCAGTATTTT. Its protein is CASTRSDYTQYF.

This clonotype was seen a few times. V and J are TRBV6-1 and TRBJ1-5; unclear D gene. This CDR3 region has 13 residues. The germline V and J ends were trimmed by 8 bases and 1 base, with 9 bases remaining between them. Germline V gene lookup returns CDR1 MNHNS and CDR2 SASEGT. The CDR3 nucleotides are TGTGCCAGCGCGGTGGAGAGCAATCAGCCCCAGCATTTT. Translating gives CASAVESNQPQHF.

The chain joins TRBV7-6 to TRBJ1-1, with 9 bases that match TRBD1. Germline CDR1 SGHVS, CDR2 FNYEAQ. The CDR3 loop spans 14 amino acids. V lost 5 bases, J lost 4 bases, and 5 bases stayed unmatched. The CDR3 coding sequence is TGTGCCAGCAGCCCACAGGGGGCTGGCACTGAAGCTTTCTTT. Its translation: CASSPQGAGTEAFF.

There are a few counts of this clonotype. The V call is TRBV7-3, the J call TRBJ2-2; 7 bases line up with TRBD2. J gave up 2 bases and V 5 bases, and 8 bases lay outside the gene matches. The germline V gene has CDR1 SGHTA and CDR2 FQGTGA. CDR3 length equals 16 residues. The CDR3 loop is CASSQTLATNTGELFF. In DNA, the CDR3 is TGTGCCAGCAGCCAAACACTAGCGACCAACACCGGGGAGCTGTTTTTT.

The rearrangement joins TRBV5-6 to TRBJ2-3; 9 nucleotides line up with TRBD1. The trim removed 4 bases at V and 6 bases at J, leaving 9 bases unmatched. The germline gives CDR1 SGHDT, CDR2 YYEEEE. The CDR3 has 15 residues. The CDR3 sequence: CASSPERTGDDTQYF. The CDR3 nucleotides are TGTGCCAGCAGCCCGGAGAGGACAGGGGACGATACGCAGTATTTT.

V gene TRBV30 combines with J gene TRBJ1-1; unclear D gene. Germline CDR1 GTSNPN, CDR2 SVGIG (reference sequence). V shed 6 bases and J shed 4 bases, with 9 bases lying between them. The length of the CDR3 is 11 residues. The CDR3 loop is CACQVITEAFF. CDR3 in DNA: TGTGCCTGCCAGGTTATCACTGAAGCTTTCTTT.